The present T cell receptor (beta chain) was sequenced within a study of shared clonotypes between healthy human individuals (dated by TCRdb to the early 2020s). About the investigation overall: The cohort comprised a couple of women and a few men aged 18 to 49 years. For each donor, three plates each were used for CD4 naive and CD4 memory, two plates were used for CD8 naive, and one plate was used for CD8 memory. To estimate repertoire size and how much clonotypes are shared between individuals, the study performed deep sequencing of blood TCR repertoires from 4 to 6 healthy adults. Different laboratories and diverse techniques were used to prepare libraries and sequence TCR repertoires, to increase sequencing depth and limit assay-specific biases. Each donor's leukapheresis produced roughly between about 0.8 and 8.9 billion PBMCs. The paper as a whole reports these results and caveats: Larger estimated clonotype richness was generally found for naive subsets than for memory subsets. Because the study included only a small number of donors, the genetic and exposure-history diversity represented was limited. Pairwise subsampling led to the expectation that sequencing depth would affect the degree of clonotype sharing among donors. Clonotypes shared by all four sorted-subset donors showed higher generation probabilities than non-shared clonotypes. Sharing across four donors was observed for roughly 5% of naive CD4, about 4% of naive CD8, roughly 2.4% of memory CD4, and around 0.4% of memory CD8 clonotypes. Sampling was restricted to blood, and TCR repertoires in tissue are likely to differ from TCR repertoires in blood. Even with the large sequencing depth, rarefaction of the sorted-subset datasets indicated that sequencing was incomplete.

Donors were healthy HIV-negative adults with no recently reported acute infections or vaccinations. Only Caucasian adults living in Nashville, Tennessee, USA were represented among the donors. CD4+ T cells were enriched through magnetic negative selection, after which naive cells were positively selected on CD45RA and the remaining negative fraction served as the memory subset. Blood was obtained by leukapheresis, after which PBMCs were separated by Ficoll-Histopaque density gradient centrifugation and cryopreserved in liquid nitrogen vapor phase. Analytical flow cytometry was used to check the purity and quantity of each magnetically sorted T cell population. Each sorted fraction had its genomic DNA isolated and then quantified by UV absorbance on a Nanodrop 2000c. The germline V gene yields SGHTA for CDR1 and FQGNSA for CDR2. Deletion took 5 bases off V and 3 bases off J, with a span of 7 bases between the germline ends. Including cysteine and phenylalanine, the CDR3 has 12 amino acids. The retained sequence is limited to the CDR3, 36 bases, with the frame set at the first base.

TCR CDR3 regions were amplified from genomic DNA by multiplex PCR using the deep immunoSEQ assay. Genomic DNA extracted from each cell subset was distributed evenly over all wells of several immunoSEQ 96-well plates, and each plate served as one replicate. For sorted subsets, approximately 210 ng genomic DNA, equal to tens of thousands of T cell genomes, was loaded into each replicate PCR. Purified libraries were quantified with a Qubit 3.0 fluorometer, sized on a Bioanalyzer 2100, and re-quantified with the KAPA Library Quantification kit. A separate single-read 150-cycle Illumina NextSeq 550 flow cell was used to sequence each immunoSEQ 96-well plate. In the paper's pipeline: Because the immunoSEQ output held only junctional sequences and lacked quality scores, the filtering could not match the filtering applied to full-length reads. Sequences were annotated with PyIR, a Python wrapper for IgBLAST v1.9, using IMGT germline references to assign V/J genes and CDR3. Reads with weak V/J assignments (E-value above 1e-6), missing CDR3, stop codons, out-of-frame junctions, or ambiguous translated residues were removed. A V3J clonotype was defined by an identical inferred V gene, J gene, and CDR3 amino acid sequence. The percentage overlap between two repertoires was calculated by dividing the number of shared unique clonotypes by the size of the smaller repertoire. Three approaches were used to assess repertoire richness: RTK rarefaction, the Chao1 estimator, and Recon v2.1 estimates of unobserved clonotypes. OLGA was used to compute generation probabilities for all TCRbeta clonotypes that the gDNA method yielded from four donors. TCRdb carries this immuneACCESS record with in-frame sequences only. Its versions omit some clonotypes, under half of them owing to an unresolved V gene in the studies checked, with the rest unexplained. V, J and clone size were drawn from that table, and D and trimming were deduced from the DNA. In all, the sample holds approximately 1.1 million clones, and 70% to 80% of those were seen once. The ten most abundant clones make up under 0.6% of the sample.

As for this clone: Its cognate antigen has yet to be identified. Per-base quality was not reported, and no clone a single base away is much larger than it.

Specimen: memory CD4+ T cells from PBMCs. The sample's cell subset or site label, decoded: CD45RA-negative fraction. The rearranged segments are TRBV7-2 and TRBJ1-2; the D gene lacks a confident call. The sequence was collected from a man between 18 and 29 years old in good health. Some clones in this sample may be carry-over from other donors' samples. CDR3 region: CASSIQDYGYTF. The DNA sequence is given as TGTGCCAGCAGCATTCAGGACTATGGCTACACCTTC.